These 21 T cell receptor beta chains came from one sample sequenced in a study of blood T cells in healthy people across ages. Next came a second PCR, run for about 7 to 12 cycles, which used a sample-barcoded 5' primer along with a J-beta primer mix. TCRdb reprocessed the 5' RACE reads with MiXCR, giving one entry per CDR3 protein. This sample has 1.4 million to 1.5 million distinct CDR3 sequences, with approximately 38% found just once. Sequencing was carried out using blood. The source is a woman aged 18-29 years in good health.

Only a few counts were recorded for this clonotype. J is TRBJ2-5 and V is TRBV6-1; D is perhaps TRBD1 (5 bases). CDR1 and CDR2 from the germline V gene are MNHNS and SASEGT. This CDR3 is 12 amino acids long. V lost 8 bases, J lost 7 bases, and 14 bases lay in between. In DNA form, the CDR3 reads TGTGCCAGCGGCCCCCTCCAGGGGACCCAGTACTTC. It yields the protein CASGPLQGTQYF.

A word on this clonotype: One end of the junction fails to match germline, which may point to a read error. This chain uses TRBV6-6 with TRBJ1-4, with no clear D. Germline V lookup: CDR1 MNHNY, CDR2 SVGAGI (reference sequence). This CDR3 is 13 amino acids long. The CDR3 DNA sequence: TGTGCCGGCAGAACAACGGCAGAGGAAAAACTGTTTTTT. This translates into CAGRTTAEEKLFF.

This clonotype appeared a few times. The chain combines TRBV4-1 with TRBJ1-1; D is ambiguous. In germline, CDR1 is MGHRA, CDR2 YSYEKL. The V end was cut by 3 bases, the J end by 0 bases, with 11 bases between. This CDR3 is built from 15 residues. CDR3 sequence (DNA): TGCGCCAGCAGCCAGGGTCCGGTCCTGAACACTGAAGCTTTCTTT. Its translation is CASSQGPVLNTEAFF.

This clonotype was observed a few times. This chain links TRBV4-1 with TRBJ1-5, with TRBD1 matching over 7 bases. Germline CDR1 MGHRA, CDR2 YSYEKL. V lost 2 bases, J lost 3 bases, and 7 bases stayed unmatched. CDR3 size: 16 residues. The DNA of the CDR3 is TGCGCCAGCAGCCAACCTACGGGACAGTTCAATCAGCCCCAGCATTTT. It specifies CASSQPTGQFNQPQHF.

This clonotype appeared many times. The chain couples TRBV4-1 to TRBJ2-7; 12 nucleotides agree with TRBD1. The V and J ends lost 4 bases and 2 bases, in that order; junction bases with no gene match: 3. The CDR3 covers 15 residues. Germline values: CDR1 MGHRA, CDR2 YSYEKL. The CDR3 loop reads CASSLGTGGAYEQYF. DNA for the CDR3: TGCGCCAGCAGCCTTGGGACAGGGGGCGCCTACGAGCAGTACTTC.

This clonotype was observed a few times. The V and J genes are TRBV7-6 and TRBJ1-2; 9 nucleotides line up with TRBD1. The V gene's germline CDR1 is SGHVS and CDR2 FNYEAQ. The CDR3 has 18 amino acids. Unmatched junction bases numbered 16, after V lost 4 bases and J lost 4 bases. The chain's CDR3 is CASSSAGTGQSLPYGYTF. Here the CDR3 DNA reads TGTGCCAGCAGCTCCGCCGGGACAGGGCAATCACTGCCCTATGGCTACACCTTC.

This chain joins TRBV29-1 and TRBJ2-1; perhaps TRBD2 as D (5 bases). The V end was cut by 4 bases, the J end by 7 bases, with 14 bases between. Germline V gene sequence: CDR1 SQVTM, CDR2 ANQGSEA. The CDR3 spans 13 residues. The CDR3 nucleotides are TGCAGCGTTGTAATACCCCCGGGAAATGAGCAGTTCTTC. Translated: CSVVIPPGNEQFF.

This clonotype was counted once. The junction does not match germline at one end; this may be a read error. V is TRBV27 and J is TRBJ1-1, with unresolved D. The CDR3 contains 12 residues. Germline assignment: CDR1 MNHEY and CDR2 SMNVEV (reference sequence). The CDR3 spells CASKLGNSEAFF. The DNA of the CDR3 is TGTGCCAGCAAACTGGGGAACAGTGAAGCTTTCTTT.

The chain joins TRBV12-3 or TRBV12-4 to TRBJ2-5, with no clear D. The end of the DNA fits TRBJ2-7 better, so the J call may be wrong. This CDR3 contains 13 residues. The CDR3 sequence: CASSLRFRYEQYF. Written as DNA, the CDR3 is TGTGCCAGCAGTTTAAGGTTTCGGTACGAGCAGTACTTC.

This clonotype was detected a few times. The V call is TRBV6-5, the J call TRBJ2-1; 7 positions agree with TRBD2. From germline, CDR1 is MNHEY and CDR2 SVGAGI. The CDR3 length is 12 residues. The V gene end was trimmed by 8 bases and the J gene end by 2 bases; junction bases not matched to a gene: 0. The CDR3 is CASGTTYNEQFF. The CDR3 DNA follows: TGTGCCAGCGGGACTACCTACAATGAGCAGTTCTTC.

The CDR3 region is CSARESGGAFYEQYF. The CDR3 nucleotides read TGCAGTGCTAGGGAAAGCGGGGGGGCCTTCTACGAGCAGTACTTC. The chain couples TRBV20-1 to TRBJ2-7; 10 bases are a match to TRBD2. Trimming took 3 bases from V and 3 from J; bases not matched to a gene: 8. CDR3 size: 15 residues. Germline V lookup: CDR1 DFQATT, CDR2 SNEGSKA (reference sequence).

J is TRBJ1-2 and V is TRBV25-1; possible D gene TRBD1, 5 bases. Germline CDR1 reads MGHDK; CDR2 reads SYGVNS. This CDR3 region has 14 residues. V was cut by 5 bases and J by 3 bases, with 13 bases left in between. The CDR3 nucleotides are TGTGCCAGCAGTAGACCCCAACAGGACTATGGCTACACCTTC. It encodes CASSRPQQDYGYTF.

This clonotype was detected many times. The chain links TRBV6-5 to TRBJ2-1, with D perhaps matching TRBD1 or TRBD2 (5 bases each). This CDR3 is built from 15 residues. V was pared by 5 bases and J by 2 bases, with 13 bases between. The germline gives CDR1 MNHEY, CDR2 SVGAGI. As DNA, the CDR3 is TGTGCCAGCAGTACCGGGACGGCCGCCTACAATGAGCAGTTCTTC. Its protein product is CASSTGTAAYNEQFF.

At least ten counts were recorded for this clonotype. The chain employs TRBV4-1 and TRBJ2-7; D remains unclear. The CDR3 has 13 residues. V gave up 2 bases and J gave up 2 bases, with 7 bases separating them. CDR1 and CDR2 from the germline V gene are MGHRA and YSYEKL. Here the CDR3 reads CASSQRLTYEQYF. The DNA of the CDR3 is TGCGCCAGCAGCCAAAGATTAACCTACGAGCAGTACTTC.

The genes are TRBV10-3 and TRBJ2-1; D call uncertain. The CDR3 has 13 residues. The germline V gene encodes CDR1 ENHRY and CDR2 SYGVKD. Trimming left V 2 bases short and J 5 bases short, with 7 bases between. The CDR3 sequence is CAISEGQNNEQFF. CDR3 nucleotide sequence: TGTGCCATCAGTGAGGGTCAGAACAATGAGCAGTTCTTC.

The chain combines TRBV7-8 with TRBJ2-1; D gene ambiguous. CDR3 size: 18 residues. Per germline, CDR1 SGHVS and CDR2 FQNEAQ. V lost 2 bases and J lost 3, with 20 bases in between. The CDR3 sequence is CASSLLDDLPSYYNEQFF. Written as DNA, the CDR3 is TGTGCCAGCAGCTTATTAGACGATTTGCCGAGCTACTACAATGAGCAGTTCTTC.

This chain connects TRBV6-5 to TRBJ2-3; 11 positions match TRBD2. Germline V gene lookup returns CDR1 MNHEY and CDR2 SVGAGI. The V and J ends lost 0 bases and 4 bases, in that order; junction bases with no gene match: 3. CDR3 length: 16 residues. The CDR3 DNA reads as TGTGCCAGCAGTTACTCGGGTAGCGGGAGGGCAGATACGCAGTATTTT. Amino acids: CASSYSGSGRADTQYF.

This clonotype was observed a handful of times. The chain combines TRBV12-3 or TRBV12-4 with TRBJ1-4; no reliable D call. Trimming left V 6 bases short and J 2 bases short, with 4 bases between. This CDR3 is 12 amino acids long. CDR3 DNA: TGTGCCAGCAGAGGGACTAATGAAAAACTGTTTTTT. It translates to CASRGTNEKLFF.

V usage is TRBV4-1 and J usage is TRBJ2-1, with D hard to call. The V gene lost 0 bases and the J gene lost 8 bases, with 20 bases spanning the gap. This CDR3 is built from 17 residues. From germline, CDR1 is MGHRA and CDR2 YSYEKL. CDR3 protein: CASSQELWGTRSDEQFF. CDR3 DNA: TGCGCCAGCAGCCAAGAATTGTGGGGTACGCGCTCGGATGAGCAGTTCTTC.

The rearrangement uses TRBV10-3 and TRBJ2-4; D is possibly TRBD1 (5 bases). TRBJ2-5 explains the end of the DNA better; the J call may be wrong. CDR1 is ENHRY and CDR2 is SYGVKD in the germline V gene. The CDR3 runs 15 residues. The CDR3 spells CAIRERRGGEETQYF. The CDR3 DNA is TGTGCCATCAGAGAGCGAAGGGGTGGAGAGGAGACCCAGTACTTC.

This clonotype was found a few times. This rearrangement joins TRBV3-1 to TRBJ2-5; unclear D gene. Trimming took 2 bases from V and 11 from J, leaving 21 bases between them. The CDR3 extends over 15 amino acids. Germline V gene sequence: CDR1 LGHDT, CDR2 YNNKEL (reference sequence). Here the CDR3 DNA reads TGTGCCAGCAGCCAACCGGACGGTGGTTACGATGAGCAGTACTTC. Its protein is CASSQPDGGYDEQYF.